This T cell receptor (beta chain) was recorded in a study of cytomegalovirus exposure and HLA in healthy donors. Study background: The Caucasian-associated ancestry cluster held over 65% of 300 to 500 genotyped donors.

Study conclusions and caveats: What was likely a sequencing artifact was a cluster of highly shared sequence variants. Through in vitro validation, a few CMV-associated chains were shown to be specific for CMV antigens.

Concerning this clone: What it recognizes is unknown.

The study ran its PCR with 60 Vbeta and 13 Jbeta primers. This table comes from immunoSEQ multiplex PCR, and its TCRdb copy is limited to in-frame clones, with some not included. The table records tens of thousands of clones, roughly 80% of them present only once. V lost 6 bases and J lost 0, with 11 bases in between. The CDR3 is 13 amino acids. Germline-derived CDR1 and CDR2 are SQVTM and ANQGSEA. The sample comprised PBMCs. V is TRBV29-1 and J is TRBJ1-1, with a tentative D call TRBD1 (6 bases). This sequence was found in a man aged 25 to 45 in good health and CMV-seronegative. CDR3 protein: CSVETGVNTEAFF. The CDR3 nucleotides are TGCAGCGTAGAGACAGGTGTGAACACTGAAGCTTTCTTT.